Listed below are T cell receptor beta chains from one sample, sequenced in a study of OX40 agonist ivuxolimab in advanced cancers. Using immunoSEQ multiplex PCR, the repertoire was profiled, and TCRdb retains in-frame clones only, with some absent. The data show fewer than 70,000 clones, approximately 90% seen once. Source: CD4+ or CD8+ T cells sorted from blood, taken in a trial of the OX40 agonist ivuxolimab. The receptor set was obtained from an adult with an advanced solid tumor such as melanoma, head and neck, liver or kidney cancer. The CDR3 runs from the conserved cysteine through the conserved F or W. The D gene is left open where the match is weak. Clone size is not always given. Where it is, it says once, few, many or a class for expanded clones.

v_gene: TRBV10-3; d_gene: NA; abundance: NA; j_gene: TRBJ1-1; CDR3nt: TGTGCCATCAGTGAGTCGCCGGACTGGGGGAACACTGAAGCTTTCTTT; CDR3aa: CAISESPDWGNTEAFF
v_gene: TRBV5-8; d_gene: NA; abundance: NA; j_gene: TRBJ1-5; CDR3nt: TGTGCCAGCAGCTTGCGGGTTTCGAGCAATCAGCCCCAGCATTTT; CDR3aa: CASSLRVSSNQPQHF
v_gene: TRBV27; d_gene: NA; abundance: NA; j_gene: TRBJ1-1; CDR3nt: TGTGCCAGCAGTTTAATACCCGACGGGAACACTGAAGCTTTCTTT; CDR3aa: CASSLIPDGNTEAFF
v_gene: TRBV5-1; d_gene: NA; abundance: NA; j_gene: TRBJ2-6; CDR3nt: TGCGCCAGCAGCTTGTGGTTAGGGGTGACCCCTGGGGCCAACGTCCTGACTTTC; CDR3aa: CASSLWLGVTPGANVLTF
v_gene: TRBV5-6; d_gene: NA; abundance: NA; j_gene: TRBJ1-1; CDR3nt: TGTGCCAGCAGCTTGAGAAGGGTGGTTTCGAACACTGAAGCTTTCTTT; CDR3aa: CASSLRRVVSNTEAFF
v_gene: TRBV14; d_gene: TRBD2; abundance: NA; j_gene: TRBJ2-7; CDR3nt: TGTGCCAGCAGCCAAGGGACTAGCGGCCCTAGAAAGCAGTACTTC; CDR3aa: CASSQGTSGPRKQYF
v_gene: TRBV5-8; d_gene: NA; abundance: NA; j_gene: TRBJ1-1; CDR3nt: TGTGCCAGCAGCTTGGGTCGGCTCTCTGAAGCTTTCTTT; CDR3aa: CASSLGRLSEAFF
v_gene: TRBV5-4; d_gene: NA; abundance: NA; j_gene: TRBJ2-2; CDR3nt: TGTGCCAGCAGCGCGGTTAACACCGGGGAGCTGTTTTTT; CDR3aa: CASSAVNTGELFF
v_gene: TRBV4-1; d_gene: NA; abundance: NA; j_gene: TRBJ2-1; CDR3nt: TGCGCCAGCACGGGGGGCTCAGGTGAGCAGTTCTTC; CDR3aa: CASTGGSGEQFF
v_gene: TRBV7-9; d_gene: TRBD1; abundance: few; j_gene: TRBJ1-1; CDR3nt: TGTGCCAGCAGCAGGACAGGGTCGAACACTGAAGCTTTCTTT; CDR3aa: CASSRTGSNTEAFF
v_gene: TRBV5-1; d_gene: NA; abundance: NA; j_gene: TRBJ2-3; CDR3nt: TGCGCCAGCAGCTTTTTTATTCGGATAGGGCGTGCAAATACGCAGTATTTT; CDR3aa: CASSFFIRIGRANTQYF
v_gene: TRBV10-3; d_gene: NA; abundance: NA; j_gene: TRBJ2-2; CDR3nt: TGTGCCATCAACAGGGCGAACACCGGGGAGCTGTTTTTT; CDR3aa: CAINRANTGELFF
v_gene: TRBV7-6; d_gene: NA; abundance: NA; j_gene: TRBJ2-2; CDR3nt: TGTGCCAGCAGCCACGGCACTTACCAGAACACCGGGGAGCTGTTTTTT; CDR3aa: CASSHGTYQNTGELFF
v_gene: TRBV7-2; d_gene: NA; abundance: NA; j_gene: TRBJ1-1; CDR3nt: TGTGCCAGCAGCTTAGGTAACTCGAACACTGAAGCTTTCTTT; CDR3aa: CASSLGNSNTEAFF
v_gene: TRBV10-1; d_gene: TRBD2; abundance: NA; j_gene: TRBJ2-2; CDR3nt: TGCGCCAGCAGCGGACTAGCGGGAGTTGGCGGGGAGCTGTTTTTT; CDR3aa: CASSGLAGVGGELFF
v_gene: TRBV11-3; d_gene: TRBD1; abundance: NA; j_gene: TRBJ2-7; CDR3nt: TGTGCCAGCAGCCCGACCAGGGGGCCTTCCTACGAGCAGTACTTC; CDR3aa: CASSPTRGPSYEQYF
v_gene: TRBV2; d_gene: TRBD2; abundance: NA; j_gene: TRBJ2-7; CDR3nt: TGTGCCAGCAGCCAACTAGCGACAACCCTCGAGCAGTACTTC; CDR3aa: CASSQLATTLEQYF
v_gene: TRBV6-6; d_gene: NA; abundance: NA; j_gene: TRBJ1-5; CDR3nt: TGTGCCAGCAGTTACGTGGACCCACTAAGGCCCCAGCATTTT; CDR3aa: CASSYVDPLRPQHF
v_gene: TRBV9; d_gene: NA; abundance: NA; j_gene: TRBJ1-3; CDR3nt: TGTGCCAGCAGTGGAGGGTCCGGTGGAAACACCATATATTTT; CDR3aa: CASSGGSGGNTIYF